The subject of this entry is one TCR beta chain. Its specific antigen is unknown. Per-base quality was not reported, and no clone a single base away is much larger than it. CDR1 and CDR2 (SGHAT, FQDESV) derive from the germline V gene (reference sequence). The V and J ends are trimmed by 3 bases and 0 bases, leaving 11 bases between them. The CDR3, cysteine through phenylalanine, is 15 amino acids long. The DNA shown is the 45-base CDR3, in frame from base 1. In Seattle, one collaborating source enrolled patients while the infection was active and tracked those patients longitudinally over the course of disease. The collaborating institutions used their own protocols to collect whole blood in K2EDTA tubes. For TCRbeta analysis, collaborators shipped samples in one of three forms: frozen whole blood, isolated PBMCs, or DNA extracted from either of those sample types. The immunoSEQ Assay, a bias-controlled multiplex PCR, was used to amplify TCRbeta CDR3 regions from genomic DNA. From the authors' description of their analysis: The number of nucleated cells in each sample was estimated by amplification of reference gene primers within the assay. Sequence reads were collapsed and filtered to measure the absolute abundance of every unique TCRbeta CDR3 rearrangement. For each sample, productive Simpson clonality was calculated by taking the square root of Simpson's diversity index across productive rearrangements. TCRdb provides this immuneACCESS table in a form limited to in-frame rearrangements. Some clones are lacking; in checked studies, under half of them reflect an unresolved V gene, and why the rest are absent is not known. That table is the source of V, J and clone size, and D and trimming were worked out from the DNA. This sample lists about 160,000 clones; 79% were detected once. The ten top clones hold more than 7% of the sample.

These data are taken from a study of blood T cell repertoires in COVID-19 (dated by TCRdb to 2020 to 2021). Study-wide context: Samples covering the acute and convalescent phases of COVID-19 were provided by collaborators in the United States, Italy and Spain. A freely available public database, intended as a resource for researchers studying the immune response to SARS-CoV-2, is where the repertoires were released. Deeply sampled blood TCRbeta repertoires from subjects exposed to, actively infected with, or recovered from COVID-19 were included in the dataset. Where available, HLA class I and class II types were obtained from metadata supplied by the sample provider rather than from assay-based typing. Sample metadata almost always included a de-identified subject ID, COVID-19 status, age in years and sex. Samples came from the ongoing ImmuneRACE study (first 160 participants) plus 1,254 subjects from 6 global collaborators. The material from the prospective study consisted of cDNA or gDNA derived from T cells, B-cell-depleted T cells, or PBMCs.

What the research found in general, with its limitations: The amount of clinical and demographic metadata varied by source and participant and was provided uncurated.

The sequencing sample was made of peripheral blood. The sequence links TRBV11-1 to TRBJ1-1; the D gene is perhaps TRBD1, from 6 matching bases. The receptor comes from a woman aged 55-75 years with COVID-19, enrolled during active disease. The CDR3 sequence is CASSFRQAMNTEAFF. The DNA sequence is as follows: TGTGCCAGCAGCTTTAGACAGGCCATGAACACTGAAGCTTTCTTT. Where the CDR3 stops, the reference TRBV11-1 and TRBJ1-1 genes take over; the full variable domain is EAEVAQSPRYKITEKSQAVAFWCDPISGHATLYWYRQILGQGPELLVQFQDESVVDDSQLPKDRFSAERLKGVDSTLKIQPAELGDSAMYLCASSFRQAMNTEAFFGQGTRLTVV.